Below, 25 T cell receptor beta chains from the same sample are listed, as sequenced in a study of T cell responses to AZD1222 COVID-19 vaccine. The repertoire was sequenced with immunoSEQ multiplex PCR; TCRdb's copy has only in-frame clones and lacks some. The sample contains approximately 130,000 clones, about 82% of which appear only once. Specimen: peripheral blood, collected 28 days after the second dose of the MenACWY control vaccine. These receptors were taken from an adult who received the MenACWY meningococcal vaccine as a control.

The chain uses TRBV6-5 and TRBJ1-5, with unresolved D. The CDR3 totals 15 residues. V lost 0 bases, J lost 1 base, and 7 bases lay in between. The germline gives CDR1 MNHEY, CDR2 SVGAGI. The CDR3 spells CASSYSPGSNQPQHF. In DNA form, the CDR3 reads TGTGCCAGCAGTTACTCGCCGGGAAGCAATCAGCCCCAGCATTTT.

The V call is TRBV5-1, the J call TRBJ1-1, with D maybe TRBD1 (6 bases). The ends were cut back, 2 bases at V and 2 bases at J, with 10 bases in the middle. CDR1 SGHRS and CDR2 YFSETQ come from the germline V gene. The CDR3 sequence is 14 residues long. The CDR3 sequence is CASSFTGPNTEAFF. DNA of the CDR3: TGCGCCAGCAGCTTCACAGGGCCCAACACTGAAGCTTTCTTT.

The chain has TRBV5-4 and TRBJ1-1; possibly TRBD1 for D (6 bases). The CDR3 totals 16 residues. Looked up from germline, CDR1 is SGHNT and CDR2 is YYREEE (reference sequence). Trimming cost V 2 bases and J 0 bases, with 14 bases left between them. This chain's CDR3 is CASSFGQSGVNTEAFF. For the CDR3, the DNA is TGTGCCAGCAGCTTCGGACAGTCCGGGGTGAACACTGAAGCTTTCTTT.

The chain has TRBV7-9 and TRBJ1-4; D not certain. Trimming took 5 bases from V and 7 from J, leaving 5 bases between them. In germline, CDR1 is SEHNR, CDR2 FQNEAQ (reference sequence). The CDR3 is made up of 11 amino acids. CDR3 residues: CASSPSEKLFF. For the CDR3, the DNA is TGTGCCAGCAGCCCGTCTGAAAAACTGTTTTTT.

The chain is built from TRBV7-8 and TRBJ1-1; maybe TRBD1 (5 bases). V was shortened by 3 bases and J by 4 bases, with 18 bases between the two germline ends. Per germline, CDR1 SGHVS and CDR2 FQNEAQ. The CDR3 spans 16 residues. The CDR3 nucleotides are TGTGCCAGCAGCTTGTTTTCCGGAGACAGTCGCACTGAAGCTTTCTTT. Translating gives CASSLFSGDSRTEAFF.

This clone has more than one count but fewer than ten. The chain has TRBV7-2 and TRBJ2-7; 7 bases align to TRBD2. The CDR3 extends over 16 amino acids. Germline-derived CDR1 and CDR2 are SGHTA and FQGNSA. V trimming: 1 base; J trimming: 2 bases; junction bases outside the gene matches: 8. CDR3: CASSLVASGLPYEQYF. CDR3 nucleotides: TGTGCCAGCAGCTTAGTCGCTAGCGGTCTTCCCTACGAGCAGTACTTC.

The rearrangement links TRBV7-9 to TRBJ2-2; TRBD2 aligns across 10 bases. The CDR3 runs to 16 residues. Trimming at V came to 2 bases and at J to 6 bases, leaving 6 bases not matched to a gene. Germline V CDR1 and CDR2: SEHNR, FQNEAQ (reference sequence). CDR3 protein: CASSLSSGGTPGELFF. The DNA of the CDR3 is TGTGCCAGCAGCTTAAGTAGCGGGGGGACTCCCGGGGAGCTGTTTTTT.

The chain employs TRBV18 and TRBJ2-7; D gene unclear. The V gene's germline CDR1 is KGHSH and CDR2 LQKENI. The V end was cut by 6 bases, the J end by 2 bases, with 14 bases between. The CDR3 extends over 14 amino acids. CDR3 sequence (DNA): TGTGCCAGCTCTTCCCTGGGATCGACCTACGAGCAGTACTTC. This encodes CASSSLGSTYEQYF.

This sequence joins TRBV15 and TRBJ1-5, with a weak D call TRBD1 (5 bases). V lost 6 bases, J lost 0 bases, and 18 bases lay in between. The length of the CDR3 is 17 residues. Looked up from germline, CDR1 is LNHNV and CDR2 is YYDKDF (reference sequence). The CDR3 sequence: CATRPEGTYYSNQPQHF. CDR3 sequence (DNA): TGTGCCACCAGGCCGGAGGGGACTTATTATAGCAATCAGCCCCAGCATTTT.

The V gene is TRBV5-1, the J gene TRBJ1-3; D might be TRBD1 (6 bases). Germline assignment: CDR1 SGHRS and CDR2 YFSETQ. This CDR3 region has 17 residues. V was pared by 4 bases and J by 4 bases, with 21 bases between. The CDR3 protein is CASSGTTGTPWGNTIYF. Here the CDR3 DNA reads TGCGCCAGCAGCGGGACCACAGGGACCCCTTGGGGAAACACCATATATTTT. The full variable domain, its missing parts supplied by reference TRBV5-1 and TRBJ1-3, is KAGVTQTPRYLIKTRGQQVTLSCSPISGHRSVSWYQQTPGQGLQFLFEYFSETQRNKGNFPGRFSGRQFSNSRSEMNVSTLELGDSALYLCASSGTTGTPWGNTIYFGEGSWLTVV.

This sequence joins TRBV3-1 (or the pseudogene TRBV3-2) and TRBJ2-5; 8 bases are a match to TRBD1. The CDR3 extends over 18 amino acids. Trimming took 1 base from V and 4 from J; bases not matched to a gene: 14. Germline V lookup: CDR1 LGHDT, CDR2 YNNKEL (reference sequence). The CDR3 bases are TGTGCCAGCAGCCAAGGCCGCTCAGGGGGCGGATTCGTAGAGACCCAGTACTTC. Translating it yields CASSQGRSGGGFVETQYF.

This rearrangement joins TRBV7-2 to TRBJ1-2; D may be TRBD1 (6 bases). The CDR3 totals 17 residues. The ends were cut back, 2 bases at V and 4 bases at J, with 20 bases in the middle. Germline V gene sequence: CDR1 SGHTA, CDR2 FQGNSA. DNA of the CDR3: TGTGCCAGCAGCTTATTGGGGTCGGGGGGACACCTCTATGGCTACACCTTC. This gives the protein CASSLLGSGGHLYGYTF.

The CDR3 coding sequence is TGTGCCACCAGTGATTTAGGTGAAGCTTTCTTT. This codes for CATSDLGEAFF. The chain recombines TRBV24-1 with TRBJ1-1; D not resolved. The CDR3 is 11 amino acids. V was trimmed by 1 base and J by 7 bases, leaving 3 bases between them. From germline, CDR1 is KGHDR and CDR2 SFDVKD.

The chain has TRBV4-2 and TRBJ1-3, with unresolved D. Germline values: CDR1 LGHNA, CDR2 YNFKEQ. V lost 1 base and J lost 0, with 10 bases in between. This CDR3 is 16 amino acids long. This chain's CDR3 is CASSQVESFSGNTIYF. CDR3 bases: TGTGCCAGCAGCCAAGTTGAAAGCTTCTCTGGAAACACCATATATTTT.

CDR3 DNA: TGTGCCAGCAGCCGAACAAGAGGCGAGCAGTACGTC. This codes for CASSRTRGEQYV. The chain recombines TRBV7-8 with TRBJ2-7, with D unresolved. The length of the CDR3 is 12 residues. Between the trimmed V and J ends, which lost 5 bases and 6 bases, there was a span of 11 bases. Germline values: CDR1 SGHVS, CDR2 FQNEAQ.

The rearrangement joins TRBV11-3 to TRBJ1-1; D may be TRBD1 (6 bases). The CDR3 consists of 14 residues. The V and J ends lost 3 bases and 1 base respectively, with 9 bases between them. The germline CDR1 and CDR2 sequences are SGHNT and YENEEA. CDR3 DNA: TGTGCCAGCAGCTTGGGAGGGGGGAACACTGAAGCTTTCTTT. Its translation: CASSLGGGNTEAFF.

The J gene is TRBJ1-1, the V gene TRBV30; no definite D call. The CDR3 extends over 13 amino acids. The germline CDR1 and CDR2 sequences are GTSNPN and SVGIG (reference sequence). V was shortened by 4 bases and J by 2 bases, with 11 bases between the two germline ends. This CDR3 is CAWKGRANTEAFF. The CDR3 nucleotides are TGTGCCTGGAAGGGCCGGGCCAACACTGAAGCTTTCTTT.

J is TRBJ1-2 and V is TRBV7-2; no clear D. Germline CDR1 reads SGHTA; CDR2 reads FQGNSA. The CDR3 runs 14 residues. V lost 4 bases, J lost 4 bases, and 13 bases lay in between. The CDR3 DNA reads as TGTGCCAGCAGCTCCGGATGGATTACCTATGGCTACACCTTC. It codes for CASSSGWITYGYTF.

The chain uses TRBV11-2 and TRBJ2-1, with 7 bases matching TRBD2. CDR1 and CDR2 from the germline V gene are SGHAT and FQNNGV. This CDR3 comprises 15 residues. The junction had 4 bases not matched to a gene; V was cut back by 3 bases and J by 2 bases. The CDR3 region has the DNA TGTGCCAGCAGCTTGGAGCGGGGCCCCTACAATGAGCAGTTCTTC. Translating it yields CASSLERGPYNEQFF.

This chain's CDR3 is CASSRAGTQGDTQYF. In DNA form, the CDR3 reads TGCGCCAGCAGCCGAGCCGGGACGCAAGGGGATACGCAGTATTTT. The V call is TRBV4-1, the J call TRBJ2-3; D might be TRBD1 or TRBD2, each matching 5 bases. The CDR3 runs 15 residues. Germline lookup yields CDR1 MGHRA and CDR2 YSYEKL. V was cut by 4 bases and J by 6 bases, with 17 bases left in between.

With respect to this clone: Other DNA sequences in this specimen translate into the identical CDR3. CDR3 protein: CASSLGGNYGYTF. CDR3 bases: TGTGCCAGCAGCTTGGGGGGTAACTATGGCTACACCTTC. The V and J genes are TRBV5-5 and TRBJ1-2; D unclear. V gave up 0 bases and J gave up 1 base, with 4 bases separating them. This CDR3 has 13 residues. The germline V gene has CDR1 SGHKS and CDR2 YYEKEE (reference sequence).

The rearrangement links TRBV11-1 to TRBJ1-4; the match to TRBD1 covers 8 bases. The CDR3 has 14 amino acids. V lost 5 bases, J lost 10 bases, and 9 bases stayed unmatched. Germline V gene lookup returns CDR1 SGHAT and CDR2 FQDESV (reference sequence). The CDR3 nucleotides are TGTGCCAGCAGCCGGACAGGGACTTCGCTAAAACTGTTTTTT. Residues: CASSRTGTSLKLFF.

V and J are TRBV7-2 and TRBJ1-4; D is possibly TRBD1 (6 bases). The CDR3 runs 12 residues. In germline, CDR1 is SGHTA, CDR2 FQGNSA. The V and J ends lost 6 bases and 8 bases respectively, with 10 bases between them. The CDR3 loop is CASSPGGEKLFF. CDR3 coding DNA: TGTGCCAGCAGTCCCGGGGGCGAAAAACTGTTTTTT.

The gene calls are TRBV5-1 and TRBJ2-5, with D tentatively TRBD2 (6 bases). V was clipped by 0 bases and J by 5 bases, with 11 bases between them. The V gene's germline CDR1 is SGHRS and CDR2 YFSETQ. The CDR3 extends over 14 amino acids. CDR3 amino acids: CASSLAPGRETQYF. In DNA, the CDR3 is TGCGCCAGCAGCTTGGCCCCGGGGAGGGAGACCCAGTACTTC.

The J gene is TRBJ1-5, the V gene TRBV28; 8 bases match TRBD1. V trimming: 5 bases; J trimming: 5 bases; junction bases outside the gene matches: 8. Germline lookup yields CDR1 MDHEN and CDR2 SYDVKM. The CDR3 loop spans 15 amino acids. The CDR3: CASSPLDRVYQPQHF. DNA for the CDR3: TGTGCCAGCAGTCCCTTGGACAGGGTCTATCAGCCCCAGCATTTT.